This passage covers 4 T cell receptor beta chains from one sample sequenced in a study of chemoradiotherapy in HPV16-positive cancers. Profiled with immunoSEQ multiplex PCR; TCRdb holds only in-frame clones, not every one. The table includes more than 10,000 clones, roughly 70% detected once. Sampling was conducted from a patient who underwent chemoradiotherapy. The receptors shown here come from a human donor with HPV-associated anogenital cancer.

The chain links TRBV6-1 to TRBJ2-7; no reliable D call. Per the germline V gene, CDR1 is MNHNS and CDR2 is SASEGT. V was trimmed by 2 bases and J by 2 bases, leaving 7 bases between them. CDR3 length: 13 residues. The CDR3 DNA sequence: TGTGCCAGCAGTGAATCCGAACCCTACGAGCAGTACTTC. Protein: CASSESEPYEQYF.

The rearrangement uses TRBV7-9 and TRBJ2-7; 7 nucleotides line up with TRBD2. CDR3 size: 14 residues. The V gene end was trimmed by 5 bases and the J gene end by 7 bases; junction bases not matched to a gene: 11. The V gene's germline CDR1 is SEHNR and CDR2 FQNEAQ (reference sequence). The CDR3 loop is CASSAPRTSGEQYF. The CDR3 DNA reads as TGTGCCAGCAGCGCCCCGAGGACTAGTGGGGAGCAGTACTTC.

The chain combines TRBV7-9 with TRBJ1-1; maybe TRBD1 (6 bases). The CDR3 consists of 14 residues. Trimming stripped 2 bases from V and 5 bases from J, with 12 bases between. CDR1 is SEHNR and CDR2 is FQNEAQ in the germline V gene (reference sequence). The CDR3 coding sequence is TGTGCCAGCAGCTTAACAGGGATGCAGACTGAAGCTTTCTTT. Its translation: CASSLTGMQTEAFF.

The chain uses TRBV6-4 and TRBJ2-3; 10 nucleotides agree with TRBD1. This CDR3 contains 14 residues. The V segment lost 2 bases and the J segment 4 bases; nucleotides outside the gene matches: 0. CDR1 and CDR2 from the germline V gene are MRHNA and SNTAGT. The CDR3 sequence is CASSDGQGADTQYF. In nucleotides, the CDR3 is TGTGCCAGCAGTGACGGACAGGGGGCAGATACGCAGTATTTT.